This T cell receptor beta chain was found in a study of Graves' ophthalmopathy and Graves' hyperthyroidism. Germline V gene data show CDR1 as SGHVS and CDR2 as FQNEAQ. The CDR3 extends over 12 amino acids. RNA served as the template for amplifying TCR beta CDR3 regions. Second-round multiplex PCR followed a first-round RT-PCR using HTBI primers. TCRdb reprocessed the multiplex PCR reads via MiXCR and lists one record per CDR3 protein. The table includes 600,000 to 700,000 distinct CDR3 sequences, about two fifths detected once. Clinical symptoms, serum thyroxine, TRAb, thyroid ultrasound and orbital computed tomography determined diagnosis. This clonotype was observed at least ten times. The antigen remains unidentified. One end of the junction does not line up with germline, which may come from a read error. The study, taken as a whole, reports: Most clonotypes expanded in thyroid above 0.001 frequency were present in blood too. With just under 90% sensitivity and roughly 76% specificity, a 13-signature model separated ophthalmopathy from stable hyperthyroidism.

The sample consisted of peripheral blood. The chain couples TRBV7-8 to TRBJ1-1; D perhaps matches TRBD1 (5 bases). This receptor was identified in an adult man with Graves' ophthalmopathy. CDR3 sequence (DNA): TGTGCCAGCAGCGGGGGGAACAGTGAAGCTTTCTTT. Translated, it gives CASSGGNSEAFF.